This TCR beta chain was sequenced in a study of T cell changes during pregnancy in multiple sclerosis. The method was immunoSEQ multiplex PCR; TCRdb's version includes in-frame clones alone and lacks a portion of them. In the table there are tens of thousands of clones, 90% to 95% of which are singletons. V dropped 0 bases and J dropped 4; count of bases not matched to a gene: 11. The length of the CDR3 is 18 residues. Germline CDR1 reads SGDLS; CDR2 reads YYNGEE. V and J are TRBV9 and TRBJ2-7, with TRBD2 matching over 12 bases. The sequenced sample was peripheral blood, obtained in the second trimester of pregnancy. The TCR sequence derives from a female donor with multiple sclerosis, enrolled in a pregnancy study. The CDR3 DNA reads TGTGCCAGCAGCGTAGACCCGGGGACTAGCGGGTTAAGTTACGAGCAGTACTTC. It encodes CASSVDPGTSGLSYEQYF.